Below are 17 T cell receptor beta chains sequenced from a single sample in a study of T cell responses to AZD1222 COVID-19 vaccine. Data came from immunoSEQ multiplex PCR; TCRdb stores just in-frame clones and leaves some out. The profile shows some 89,000 clones, approximately 90% of them singletons. Sample: peripheral blood, taken on day 0 of AZD1222 vaccination. Source of these receptors: an adult in good health.

V is TRBV11-2 and J is TRBJ2-7, with 11 bases fitting TRBD2. Per the germline V gene, CDR1 is SGHAT and CDR2 is FQNNGV. The length of the CDR3 is 15 residues. Losses at the gene ends were 1 base for V and 3 bases for J; bases not matched to a gene: 2. In DNA form, the CDR3 reads TGTGCCAGCAGCTTAGTGCTAGCGGGAGGCTACGAGCAGTACTTC. The encoded protein is CASSLVLAGGYEQYF. The whole variable domain, filled in from reference TRBV11-2 and TRBJ2-7, reads EAGVAQSPRYKIIEKRQSVAFWCNPISGHATLYWYQQILGQGPKLLIQFQNNGVVDDSQLPKDRFSAERLKGVDSTLKIQPAKLEDSAVYLCASSLVLAGGYEQYFGPGTRLTVT.

Regarding this clone: Other DNA sequences in the same sample also yield this CDR3. This sequence joins TRBV30 and TRBJ1-5, with 7 positions matching TRBD1. V gave up 2 bases and J gave up 1 base; unmatched junction bases: 5. The CDR3 loop spans 15 amino acids. Germline V gives CDR1 GTSNPN, CDR2 SVGIG (reference sequence). Here the CDR3 DNA reads TGTGCCTGGAGTCCGGGACAGTCGAGCAATCAGCCCCAGCATTTT. Translating it yields CAWSPGQSSNQPQHF.

The gene calls are TRBV30 and TRBJ2-1, with 7 bases identical to TRBD1. V lost 7 bases, J lost 4 bases, and 7 bases stayed unmatched. The CDR3 is 13 residues long. The germline V gene has CDR1 GTSNPN and CDR2 SVGIG (reference sequence). The CDR3 DNA sequence: TGTGCCTCCGACAGACAGGGATACAATGAGCAGTTCTTC. This gives the protein CASDRQGYNEQFF.

The table lists this clone with a count of one. V and J are TRBV7-2 and TRBJ2-7; D might be TRBD2 (5 bases). The ends were cut back, 0 bases at V and 2 bases at J, with 11 bases in the middle. Germline CDR1 reads SGHTA; CDR2 reads FQGNSA. CDR3 length equals 15 residues. This chain's CDR3 is CASSLAGSGTYEQYF. The CDR3 DNA follows: TGTGCCAGCAGCTTAGCGGGCTCGGGAACCTACGAGCAGTACTTC.

The chain links TRBV19 to TRBJ1-1, with D hard to call. The CDR3 is made up of 14 amino acids. V shed 5 bases and J shed 1 base, with 11 bases lying between them. Germline lookup yields CDR1 LNHDA and CDR2 SQIVND (reference sequence). Here the CDR3 reads CASSWAPRNTEAFF. CDR3 nucleotides: TGTGCCAGTAGTTGGGCACCTCGGAACACTGAAGCTTTCTTT.

The chain links TRBV9 to TRBJ2-3; TRBD1 matches at 7 bases. The CDR3 has 14 amino acids. The junction had 6 bases not matched to a gene; V was cut back by 6 bases and J by 2 bases. The germline gives CDR1 SGDLS, CDR2 YYNGEE. The CDR3 is CASTRTGHTDTQYF. DNA of the CDR3: TGTGCCAGCACCCGGACAGGCCACACAGATACGCAGTATTTT.

This chain connects TRBV6-6 to TRBJ1-3, with a weak D call TRBD1 (5 bases). The V gene lost 4 bases and the J gene lost 9 bases, with 7 bases spanning the gap. This CDR3 spans 11 amino acids. Germline V gives CDR1 MNHNY, CDR2 SVGAGI (reference sequence). CDR3 sequence: CASSLGATIYF. The DNA for the CDR3 is TGTGCCAGCAGTTTAGGGGCCACCATATATTTT.

CDR3 bases: TGCGCCAGCAGTGACAGGAGCGGGGGGGCGATAGATACGCAGTATTTT. It encodes CASSDRSGGAIDTQYF. V gene TRBV10-2 combines with J gene TRBJ2-3, with 10 bases identical to TRBD2. The germline V gene has CDR1 WSHSY and CDR2 SAAADI. There are 16 residues in the CDR3. V was pared by 3 bases and J by 5 bases, with 8 bases of the junction left unmatched.

The chain is built from TRBV19 and TRBJ2-5, with 9 bases lining up with TRBD2. With V trimmed by 0 bases and J by 1 base, 9 bases remained unmatched. This CDR3 contains 18 residues. The V gene's germline CDR1 is LNHDA and CDR2 SQIVND (reference sequence). The CDR3 region is CASSIDSKIAGVQETQYF. The CDR3 DNA sequence: TGTGCCAGTAGTATAGATTCAAAAATAGCGGGGGTCCAAGAGACCCAGTACTTC. The whole variable domain, filled in from reference TRBV19 and TRBJ2-5, reads DGGITQSPKYLFRKEGQNVTLSCEQNLNHDAMYWYRQDPGQGLRLIYYSQIVNDFQKGDIAEGYSVSREKKESFPLTVTSAQKNPTAFYLCASSIDSKIAGVQETQYFGPGTRLLVL.

The chain couples TRBV19 to TRBJ2-5, with a weak D call TRBD1 (5 bases). Trimming shortened V by 4 bases and J by 4 bases, and 7 bases separated the two germline ends. The CDR3 length is 12 residues. From germline, CDR1 is LNHDA and CDR2 SQIVND (reference sequence). CDR3 residues: CASSSRAETQYF. The CDR3 DNA follows: TGTGCCAGTAGTAGCAGGGCAGAGACCCAGTACTTC.

This chain links TRBV19 with TRBJ1-6; TRBD1 matches at 10 bases. With 6 bases clipped from V and 6 bases from J, the junction kept 8 bases outside the gene matches. The CDR3 loop spans 16 amino acids. Looked up from germline, CDR1 is LNHDA and CDR2 is SQIVND (reference sequence). The CDR3 protein is CASRRTGGSGNSPLHF. DNA of the CDR3: TGTGCCAGTAGAAGGACAGGGGGGTCTGGTAATTCACCCCTCCACTTT.

This clone was counted between two and nine times. The CDR3 sequence is CASSWGQGNTGELFF. CDR3 sequence (DNA): TGTGCCAGTAGTTGGGGACAGGGGAACACCGGGGAGCTGTTTTTT. The chain has TRBV19 and TRBJ2-2, with 9 bases identical to TRBD1. Germline loops: CDR1 LNHDA, CDR2 SQIVND (reference sequence). With 5 bases clipped from V and 1 base from J, the junction kept 2 bases outside the gene matches. This CDR3 comprises 15 residues.

The chain couples TRBV9 to TRBJ2-1; possibly TRBD2 for D (6 bases). This CDR3 contains 16 residues. CDR1 and CDR2 (germline): SGDLS, YYNGEE. The germline V and J ends were trimmed by 0 bases and 0 bases, with 10 bases remaining between them. CDR3 sequence (DNA): TGTGCCAGCAGCGTAGCTGGGGGGAGCTCCTACAATGAGCAGTTCTTC. Translating gives CASSVAGGSSYNEQFF.

The chain is built from TRBV25-1 and TRBJ2-2; D possibly corresponds to TRBD1 (5 bases). The germline V and J ends were trimmed by 8 bases and 0 bases, with 7 bases remaining between them. This CDR3 contains 13 residues. Germline CDR1 is MGHDK and CDR2 is SYGVNS. The CDR3: CASRQTNTGELFF. For the CDR3, the DNA is TGTGCCAGCCGACAGACGAACACCGGGGAGCTGTTTTTT. Full variable domain (outside the CDR3, taken from reference TRBV25-1 and TRBJ2-2): EADIYQTPRYLVIGTGKKITLECSQTMGHDKMYWYQQDPGMELHLIHYSYGVNSTEKGDLSSESTVSRIRTEHFPLTLESARPSHTSQYLCASRQTNTGELFFGEGSRLTVL.

The chain couples TRBV4-1 to TRBJ2-1; TRBD2 agrees at 14 bases. CDR3 size: 17 residues. Trimming cost V 3 bases and J 3 bases; bases outside gene matches: 4. Looked up from germline, CDR1 is MGHRA and CDR2 is YSYEKL. The DNA for the CDR3 is TGCGCCAGCAGCCAGCCGGGACTAGCGGGGGACTACAATGAGCAGTTCTTC. Its translation: CASSQPGLAGDYNEQFF.

V usage is TRBV2 and J usage is TRBJ1-2; 8 nucleotides align to TRBD1. This CDR3 spans 14 amino acids. Germline CDR1 is SNHLY and CDR2 is FYNNEI. V gave up 7 bases and J gave up 2 bases; unmatched junction bases: 6. For the CDR3, the DNA is TGTGCCAGCAACCCGGACAGGGTAAACTATGGCTACACCTTC. It codes for CASNPDRVNYGYTF.

This sequence joins TRBV2 and TRBJ1-2, with D uncertain. Germline-derived CDR1 and CDR2 are SNHLY and FYNNEI. The length of the CDR3 is 16 residues. V lost 6 bases and J lost 4, with 21 bases in between. In DNA form, the CDR3 reads TGTGCCAGCAGGACCCCCGAGTCCCGGGGTGGCTATGGCTACACCTTC. It is translated as CASRTPESRGGYGYTF.